This T cell receptor beta chain was identified during a study of blood T cells in healthy people across ages. Across the whole study: Template switching picked up about one barcoded beta molecule for each two T cells.

V dropped 4 bases and J dropped 4; count of bases not matched to a gene: 7. This CDR3 spans 17 amino acids. Germline assignment: CDR1 LGHNA and CDR2 YNFKEQ. A second PCR, run for about 6 to 11 cycles, used a sample-barcoded 5' primer plus a J-beta primer mix. Each TCR beta cDNA got a 12-nucleotide random molecular identifier. TCRdb reprocessed the 5' RACE reads via MiXCR and lists one record per CDR3 protein. The data hold about 1.8 million distinct CDR3 sequences, with about 49% observed a single time. Ranging in age from about 6 to 100, the donors were healthy Caucasian individuals from Russia. PBMCs, at least 6 million per sample, were isolated.

Input material: blood. This rearrangement joins TRBV4-2 to TRBJ2-3; 14 nucleotides match TRBD2. This receptor was taken from a woman aged 40 to 55 in good health. The CDR3 protein is CASSLDGLAGGSDTQYF. The CDR3 DNA follows: TGTGCCAGCAGCCTCGACGGACTAGCGGGGGGCTCAGATACGCAGTATTTT.